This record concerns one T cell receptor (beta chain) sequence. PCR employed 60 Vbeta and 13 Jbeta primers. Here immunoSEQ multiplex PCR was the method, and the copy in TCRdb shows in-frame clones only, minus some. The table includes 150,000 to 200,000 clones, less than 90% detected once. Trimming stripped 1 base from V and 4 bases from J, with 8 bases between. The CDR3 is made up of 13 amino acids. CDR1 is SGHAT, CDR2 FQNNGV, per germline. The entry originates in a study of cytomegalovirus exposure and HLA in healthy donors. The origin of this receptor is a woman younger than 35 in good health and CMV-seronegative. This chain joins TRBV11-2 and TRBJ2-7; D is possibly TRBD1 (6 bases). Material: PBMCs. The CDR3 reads CASSLGTVYEQYF. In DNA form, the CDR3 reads TGTGCCAGCAGCTTAGGGACAGTTTACGAGCAGTACTTC.